This TCR beta chain is drawn from a study of T cell responses to AZD1222 COVID-19 vaccine (TCRdb year 2021). For context, the study as a whole: A total of over 230 trial participants underwent TCR sequencing, of whom about 210 received two doses of AZD1222 and 26 received two doses of the MenACWY control vaccine. Enrollment into the trials was organized by age into subgroups of 18-55, 56-69 and 70-plus years, and those subgroups contained roughly 150, 30 and 60 TCR-sequenced participants, respectively.

The germline V gene (reference sequence) supplies CDR1 PRHDT and CDR2 FYEKMQ. The CDR3 runs 12 amino acids, cysteine and phenylalanine included. The read is trimmed to its CDR3 DNA, 36 bases read in frame from base 1. Trimming at the junction amounts to 2 bases on V and 5 bases on J, and the germline ends lie 6 bases apart. In the paper's terms, the time point label means: about 28 days (+/-7) after the second vaccine dose. AZD1222 recipients with second doses at about 4 weeks or about 12 weeks were pooled, because spike-specific TCR depth and breadth did not differ between schedules. Vaccinee samples came from UK trials COV001 and COV002, including a single-blind randomized controlled phase 2/3 trial of AZD1222 (ChAdOx1 nCoV-19) in healthy adults. For TCRbeta chain sequencing, PBMC samples were collected from trial participants at day 0 and at day 28 after the second dose. Remarks on this clone: Its antigen is currently not known. Within one base of it there is no much larger clone, and no base qualities were kept.

The CDR3 regions of human TCRbeta chains were analyzed by immunosequencing. The published analysis was carried out like this. TCRs in the repertoires were matched against a reference library of SARS-CoV-2-specific TCRs that had been generated with the MIRA antigen-specificity platform. Breadth meant the fraction of unique TCRs that were SARS-CoV-2-associated, whereas depth meant the fraction of total T cells that were SARS-CoV-2-associated. Using the MIRA data, every spike-specific TCR was mapped to the spike region that the TCR reacted to and assigned to either a CD4 or a CD8 class. Log10-transformed breadth and depth values were compared by one-way ANOVA with Sidak's multiple comparisons tests. TCRdb's version of the immuneACCESS table is confined to in-frame rearrangements and falls short of the full clone set. An unresolved V gene accounts for under half of the shortfall where checked; the remainder is of unknown origin. The V and J calls and clone size were taken over from that table, and D and trimming were inferred from the DNA. This sample holds over 150,000 clones; about nine tenths were observed only once. Jointly, the top ten make up roughly 3.5% of the sample.

Overall study results and their limits: Epitopes outside the regions mutated in the B.1.351 and B.1.1.7 variants were reportedly recognized by nearly half of the unique spike-specific TCRs. Participants were mostly white British, with more females than males. The authors suggested clonal diversity may have been underestimated. CD4 TCRs associated with the vaccine covered the entire spike protein, and the dominant responses were in regions 160-218 and 743-854. Only a handful of AZD1222 recipients were SARS-CoV-2 seropositive at baseline, limiting conclusions about previously exposed vaccinees. After two AZD1222 doses, spike-specific TCR breadth and depth were significantly higher than at day 0 and than in MenACWY recipients. No day 14 peak-response samples were available, so repertoires were characterized only after the peak T cell response. In the small 56-69-year group, the increase in depth fell short of significance, most likely because of low power.

Sample: peripheral blood, taken 28 days after the second AZD1222 dose. The TCR was taken from an adult who received the AZD1222 COVID-19 vaccine. The rearranged chain carries TRBV13 and TRBJ1-1; too little of a D gene remains to name it. The DNA sequence is as follows: TGTGCCAGCAGCTTAATTTTAACTGAAGCTTTCTTT. Translated, this gives CASSLILTEAFF.